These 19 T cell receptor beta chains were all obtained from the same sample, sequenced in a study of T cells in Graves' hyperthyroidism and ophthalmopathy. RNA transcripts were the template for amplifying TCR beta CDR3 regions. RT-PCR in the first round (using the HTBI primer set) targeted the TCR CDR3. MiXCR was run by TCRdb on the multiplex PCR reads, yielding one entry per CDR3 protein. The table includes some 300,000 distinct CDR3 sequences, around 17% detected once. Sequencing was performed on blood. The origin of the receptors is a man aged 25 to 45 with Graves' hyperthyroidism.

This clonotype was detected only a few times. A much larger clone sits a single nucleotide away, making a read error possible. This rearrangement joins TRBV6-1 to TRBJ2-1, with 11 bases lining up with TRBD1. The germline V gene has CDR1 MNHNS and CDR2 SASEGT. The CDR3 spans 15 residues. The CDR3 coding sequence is TGTGCCAACAGTCTACCCGGGACAGGGGGCAATGAGCAGTTCTTC. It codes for CANSLPGTGGNEQFF.

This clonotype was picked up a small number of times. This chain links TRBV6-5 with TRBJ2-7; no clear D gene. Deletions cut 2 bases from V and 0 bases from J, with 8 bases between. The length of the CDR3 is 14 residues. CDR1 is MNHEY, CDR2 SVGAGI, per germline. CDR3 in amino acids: CASSYHGDSYEQYF. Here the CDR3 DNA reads TGTGCCAGCAGTTACCATGGGGACTCCTACGAGCAGTACTTC.

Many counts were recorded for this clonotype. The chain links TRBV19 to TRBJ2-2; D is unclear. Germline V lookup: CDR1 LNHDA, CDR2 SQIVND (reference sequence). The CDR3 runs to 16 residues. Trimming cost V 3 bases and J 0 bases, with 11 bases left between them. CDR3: CASSIGRRSNTGELFF. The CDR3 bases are TGTGCCAGTAGTATCGGGCGGAGATCGAACACCGGGGAGCTGTTTTTT.

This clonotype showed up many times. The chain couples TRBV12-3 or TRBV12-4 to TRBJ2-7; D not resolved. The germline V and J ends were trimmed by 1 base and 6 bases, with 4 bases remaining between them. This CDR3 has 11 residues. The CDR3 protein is CASSLGLEQYF. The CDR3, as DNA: TGTGCCAGCAGTTTAGGGCTCGAGCAGTACTTC.

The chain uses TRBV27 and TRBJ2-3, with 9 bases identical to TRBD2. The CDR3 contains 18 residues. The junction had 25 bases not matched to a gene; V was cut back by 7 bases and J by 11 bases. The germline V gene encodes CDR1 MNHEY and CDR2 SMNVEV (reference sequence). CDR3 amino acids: CASTLGPRLAARPGGQYF. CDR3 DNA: TGTGCCAGCACCCTGGGGCCGCGACTAGCGGCCCGTCCGGGGGGGCAGTATTTT.

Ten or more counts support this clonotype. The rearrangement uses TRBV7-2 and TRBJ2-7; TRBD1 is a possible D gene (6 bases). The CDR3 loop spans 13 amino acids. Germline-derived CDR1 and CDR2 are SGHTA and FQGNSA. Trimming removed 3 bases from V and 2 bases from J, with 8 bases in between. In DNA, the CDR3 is TGTGCCAGCAGCTTCTACAGGGCCTACGAGCAGTACTTC. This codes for CASSFYRAYEQYF. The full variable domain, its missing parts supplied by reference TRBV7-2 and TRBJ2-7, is GAGVSQSPSNKVTEKGKDVELRCDPISGHTALYWYRQSLGQGLEFLIYFQGNSAPDKSGLPSDRFSAERTGGSVSTLTIQRTQQEDSAVYLCASSFYRAYEQYFGPGTRLTVT.

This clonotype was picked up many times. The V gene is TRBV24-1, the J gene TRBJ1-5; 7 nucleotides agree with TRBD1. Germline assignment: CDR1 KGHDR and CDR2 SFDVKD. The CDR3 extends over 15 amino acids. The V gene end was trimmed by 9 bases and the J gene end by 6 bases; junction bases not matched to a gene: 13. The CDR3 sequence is CATWCPKTGTQPQHF. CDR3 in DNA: TGTGCCACCTGGTGTCCAAAGACAGGGACTCAGCCCCAGCATTTT.

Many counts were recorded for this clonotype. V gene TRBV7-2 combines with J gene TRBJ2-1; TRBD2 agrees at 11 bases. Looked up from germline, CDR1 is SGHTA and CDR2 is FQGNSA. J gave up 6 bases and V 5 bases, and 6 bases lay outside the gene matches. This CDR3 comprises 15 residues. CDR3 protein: CASSATSGGVNEQFF. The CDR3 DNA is TGTGCCAGCAGCGCTACTAGCGGGGGCGTCAATGAGCAGTTCTTC.

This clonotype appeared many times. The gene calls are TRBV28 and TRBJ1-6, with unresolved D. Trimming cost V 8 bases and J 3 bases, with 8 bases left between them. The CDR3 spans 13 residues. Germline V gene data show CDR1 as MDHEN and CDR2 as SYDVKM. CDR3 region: CASASGYNSPLHF. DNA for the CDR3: TGTGCCAGCGCCTCAGGCTATAATTCACCCCTCCACTTT.

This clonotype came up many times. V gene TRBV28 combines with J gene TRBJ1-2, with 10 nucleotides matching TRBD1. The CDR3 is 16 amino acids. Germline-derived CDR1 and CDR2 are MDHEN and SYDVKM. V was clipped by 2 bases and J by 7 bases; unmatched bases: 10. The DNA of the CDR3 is TGTGCCAGCAGTTTAAGCGGGACAGGGGAGGCGTTTGGCTACACCTTC. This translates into CASSLSGTGEAFGYTF.

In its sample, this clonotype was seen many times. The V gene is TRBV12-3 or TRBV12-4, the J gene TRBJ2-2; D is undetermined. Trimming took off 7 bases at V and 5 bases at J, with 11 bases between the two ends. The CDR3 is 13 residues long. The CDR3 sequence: CASINQPTGELFF. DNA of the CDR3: TGTGCCAGCATCAACCAACCAACCGGGGAGCTGTTTTTT.

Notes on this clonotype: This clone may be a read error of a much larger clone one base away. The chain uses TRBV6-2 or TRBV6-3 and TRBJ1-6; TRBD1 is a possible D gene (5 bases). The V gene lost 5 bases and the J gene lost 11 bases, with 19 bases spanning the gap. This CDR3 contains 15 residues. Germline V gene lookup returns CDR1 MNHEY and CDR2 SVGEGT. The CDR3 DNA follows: TGTGCCAGCAGTGTGGGGGATATCGGGTATCCACCCCTCCACTTT. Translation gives CASSVGDIGYPPLHF.

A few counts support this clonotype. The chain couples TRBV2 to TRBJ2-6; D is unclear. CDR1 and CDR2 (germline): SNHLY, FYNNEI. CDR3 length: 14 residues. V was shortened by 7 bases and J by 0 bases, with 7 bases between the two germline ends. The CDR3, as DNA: TGTGCCAGCAACCGTGGCTCTGGGGCCAACGTCCTGACTTTC. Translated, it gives CASNRGSGANVLTF. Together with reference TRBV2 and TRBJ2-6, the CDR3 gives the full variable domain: EPEVTQTPSHQVTQMGQEVILRCVPISNHLYFYWYRQILGQKVEFLVSFYNNEISEKSEIFDDQFSVERPDGSNFTLKIRSTKLEDSAMYFCASNRGSGANVLTFGAGSRLTVL.

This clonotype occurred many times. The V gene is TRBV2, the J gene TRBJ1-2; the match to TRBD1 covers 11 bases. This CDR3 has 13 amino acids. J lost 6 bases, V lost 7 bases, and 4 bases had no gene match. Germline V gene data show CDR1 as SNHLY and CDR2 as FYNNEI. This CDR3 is CASKGQGANGYTF. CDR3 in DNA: TGTGCCAGCAAAGGACAGGGGGCAAATGGCTACACCTTC.

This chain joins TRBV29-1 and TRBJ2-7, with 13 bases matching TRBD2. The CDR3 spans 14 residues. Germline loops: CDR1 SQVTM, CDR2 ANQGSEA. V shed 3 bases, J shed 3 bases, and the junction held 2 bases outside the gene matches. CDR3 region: CSVETSGGLYEQYF. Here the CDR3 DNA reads TGCAGCGTTGAGACTAGCGGGGGGCTCTACGAGCAGTACTTC.

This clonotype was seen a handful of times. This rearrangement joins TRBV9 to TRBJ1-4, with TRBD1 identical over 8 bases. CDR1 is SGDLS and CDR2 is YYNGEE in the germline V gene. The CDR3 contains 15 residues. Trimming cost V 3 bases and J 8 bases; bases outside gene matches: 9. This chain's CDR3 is CASSGAGTGNEKLFF. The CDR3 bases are TGTGCCAGCAGCGGAGCCGGGACAGGAAACGAAAAACTGTTTTTT.

The CDR3 coding sequence is TGTGCCAGCAGCCGGGGAGGGGTAGAAGCTTTCTTT. It is translated as CASSRGGVEAFF. The rearrangement joins TRBV7-9 to TRBJ1-1; maybe TRBD1 (5 bases). Germline V gives CDR1 SEHNR, CDR2 FQNEAQ (reference sequence). The CDR3 totals 12 residues. The V end was cut by 5 bases, the J end by 8 bases, with 12 bases between.

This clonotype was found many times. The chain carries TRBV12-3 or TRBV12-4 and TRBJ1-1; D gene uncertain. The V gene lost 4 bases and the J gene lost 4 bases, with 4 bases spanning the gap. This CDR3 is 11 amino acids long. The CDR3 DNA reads TGTGCCAGCAGTTGGGGCACTGAAGCTTTCTTT. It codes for CASSWGTEAFF.

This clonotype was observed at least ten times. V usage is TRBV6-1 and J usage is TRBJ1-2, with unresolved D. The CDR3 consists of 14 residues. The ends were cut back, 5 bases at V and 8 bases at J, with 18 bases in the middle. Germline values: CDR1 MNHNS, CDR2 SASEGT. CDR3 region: CASSTPGRFWGYTF. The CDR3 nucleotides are TGTGCCAGCAGTACCCCCGGCAGGTTTTGGGGCTACACCTTC.